What follows are 2 T cell receptor beta chains derived from one specimen sequenced in a study of blood T cell repertoires in COVID-19. Profiling relied on immunoSEQ multiplex PCR, and the TCRdb table lists in-frame clones only, not all of them. Seen here are about 230,000 clones, 84% observed once, and the top ten hold around 2.4%. Sequenced material: peripheral blood. All receptors come from a man in his forties or fifties who had recovered from COVID-19.

This chain uses TRBV9 with TRBJ1-1; D gene unclear. V gave up 0 bases and J gave up 1 base, with 7 bases separating them. The germline CDR1 and CDR2 sequences are SGDLS and YYNGEE. This CDR3 comprises 14 residues. The DNA for the CDR3 is TGTGCCAGCAGCGTAGACGTCGGGAACACTGAAGCTTTCTTT. It yields the protein CASSVDVGNTEAFF.

This clone was counted between two and nine times. J is TRBJ2-7 and V is TRBV6-2 or TRBV6-3, with a tentative D call TRBD1 (6 bases). CDR1 MNHEY and CDR2 SVGEGT come from the germline V gene. CDR3 size: 15 residues. Trimming removed 4 bases at V and 2 bases at J, with 15 bases between. The CDR3 loop is CASSSPGHMAYEQYF. As DNA, the CDR3 is TGTGCCAGCAGTTCCCCGGGACACATGGCCTACGAGCAGTACTTC.